This T cell receptor beta chain is from a study of T cells in localized non-small cell lung cancer. Clones were sequenced by immunoSEQ multiplex PCR, and TCRdb holds only the in-frame ones, with some missing. The table has approximately 140,000 clones, about 89% seen once; the top ten hold approximately 1.7%. Note on this clone: The antigen is undetermined.

Whole-study results and caveats: Median detection of top 100 tumor clones in adjacent lung was roughly 61 clones. Higher blood T cell density tracked longer overall survival. Uninvolved adjacent lung showed peak T cell clonality, exceeding tumor. Since sequencing was restricted to only one region of the tumor, intratumor heterogeneity remains a possibility.

V lost 2 bases to trimming and J lost 0 bases; unmatched junction nucleotides: 6. The CDR3 length is 16 residues. CDR1 is SGHAT, CDR2 FQNNGV, per germline. The chain is built from TRBV11-2 and TRBJ2-7; 8 bases agree with TRBD1. The origin of this receptor is a female donor at least 60 years old with stage I lung adenocarcinoma. This sample comprised peripheral blood, obtained before any cancer treatment. The CDR3 DNA reads as TGTGCCAGCAGCTTACAGGGGGCTCTCGGCTCCTACGAGCAGTACTTC. Amino acids: CASSLQGALGSYEQYF.